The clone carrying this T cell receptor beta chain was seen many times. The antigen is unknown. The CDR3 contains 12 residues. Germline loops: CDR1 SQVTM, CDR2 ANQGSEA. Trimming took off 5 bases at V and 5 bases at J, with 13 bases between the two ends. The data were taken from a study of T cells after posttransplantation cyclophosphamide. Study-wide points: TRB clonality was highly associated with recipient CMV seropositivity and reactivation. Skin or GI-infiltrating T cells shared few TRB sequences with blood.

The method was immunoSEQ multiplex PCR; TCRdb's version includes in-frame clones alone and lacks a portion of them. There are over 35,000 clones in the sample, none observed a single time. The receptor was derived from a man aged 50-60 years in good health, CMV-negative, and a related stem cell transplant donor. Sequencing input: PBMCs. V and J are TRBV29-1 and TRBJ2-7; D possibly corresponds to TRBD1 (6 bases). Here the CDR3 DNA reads TGCAGCGTTCCGGGTCAGGGGAACGAGCAGTACTTC. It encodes CSVPGQGNEQYF.